The 2 T cell receptor beta chains below come from one sample, sequenced in a study of T cells in Graves' hyperthyroidism and ophthalmopathy. Amplification of TCR beta CDR3 regions used RNA as the template. First-round RT-PCR with HTBI primers amplified the TCR CDR3 region. Via MiXCR, TCRdb re-called the multiplex PCR reads, giving one row per CDR3 protein. The sample yields nearly 750,000 distinct CDR3 sequences, roughly a third seen once. The specimen was blood. These receptors all stem from a woman in her thirties or forties with Graves' hyperthyroidism.

In its sample, this clonotype was seen a few times. The rearrangement uses TRBV10-1 and TRBJ2-3, with D unclear. Trimming took 0 bases from V and 5 from J, leaving 3 bases between them. This CDR3 is built from 12 residues. From germline, CDR1 is WNHNN and CDR2 SYGVQD (reference sequence). CDR3 sequence (DNA): TGCGCCAGCAGTGAGTCCCTAGATACGCAGTATTTT. Protein product: CASSESLDTQYF.

The sample holds a few counts of this clonotype. The V and J genes are TRBV12-3 or TRBV12-4 and TRBJ2-2; D remains unclear. The CDR3 consists of 14 residues. Trimming removed 4 bases at V and 1 base at J, with 7 bases between. The CDR3 sequence: CASSWTENTGELFF. CDR3 sequence (DNA): TGTGCCAGCAGTTGGACGGAGAACACCGGGGAGCTGTTTTTT.